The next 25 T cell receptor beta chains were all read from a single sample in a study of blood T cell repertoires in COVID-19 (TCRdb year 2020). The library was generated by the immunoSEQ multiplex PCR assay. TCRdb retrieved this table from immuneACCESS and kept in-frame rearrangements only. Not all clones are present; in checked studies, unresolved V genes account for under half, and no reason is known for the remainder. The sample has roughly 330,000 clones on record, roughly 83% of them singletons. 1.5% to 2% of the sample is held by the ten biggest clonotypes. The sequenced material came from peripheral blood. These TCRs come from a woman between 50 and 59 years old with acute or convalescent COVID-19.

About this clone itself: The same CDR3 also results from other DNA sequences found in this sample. CDR3 region: CAWSVSGGGQPQHF. In DNA form, the CDR3 reads TGTGCCTGGAGTGTCTCCGGGGGAGGTCAGCCCCAGCATTTT. The rearrangement joins TRBV30 to TRBJ1-5; D is possibly TRBD1 (5 bases). This CDR3 has 14 amino acids. Germline V gene data show CDR1 as GTSNPN and CDR2 as SVGIG (reference sequence). V was clipped by 0 bases and J by 6 bases, with 12 bases between them.

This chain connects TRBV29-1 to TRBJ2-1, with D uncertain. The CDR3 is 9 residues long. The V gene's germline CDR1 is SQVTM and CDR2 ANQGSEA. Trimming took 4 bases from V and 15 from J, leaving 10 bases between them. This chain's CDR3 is CSVAGPRFF. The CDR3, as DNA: TGCAGCGTTGCAGGCCCTCGGTTCTTC.

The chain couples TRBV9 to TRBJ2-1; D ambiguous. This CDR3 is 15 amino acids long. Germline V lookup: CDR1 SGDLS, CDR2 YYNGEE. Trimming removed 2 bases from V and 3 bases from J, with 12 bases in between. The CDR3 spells CASSVGLFLYNEQFF. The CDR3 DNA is TGTGCCAGCAGCGTCGGTCTGTTCCTCTACAATGAGCAGTTCTTC.

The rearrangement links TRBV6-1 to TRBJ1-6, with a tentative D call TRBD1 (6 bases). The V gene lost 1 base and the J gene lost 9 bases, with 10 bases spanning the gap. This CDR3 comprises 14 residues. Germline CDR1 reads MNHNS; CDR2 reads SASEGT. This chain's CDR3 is CASSEGDTSSPLHF. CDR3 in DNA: TGTGCCAGCAGTGAAGGGGACACTTCTTCACCCCTCCACTTT.

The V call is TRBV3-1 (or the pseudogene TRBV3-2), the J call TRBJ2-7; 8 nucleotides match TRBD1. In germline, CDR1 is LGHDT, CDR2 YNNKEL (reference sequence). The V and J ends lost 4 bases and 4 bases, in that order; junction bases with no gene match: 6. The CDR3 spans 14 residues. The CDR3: CASSLPGQEYEQYF. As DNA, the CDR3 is TGTGCCAGCAGCCTCCCGGGACAGGAATACGAGCAGTACTTC.

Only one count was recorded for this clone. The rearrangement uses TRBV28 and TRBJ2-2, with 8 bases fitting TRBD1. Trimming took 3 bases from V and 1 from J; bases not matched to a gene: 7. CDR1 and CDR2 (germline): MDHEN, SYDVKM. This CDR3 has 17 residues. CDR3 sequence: CASSLLQGAWNTGELFF. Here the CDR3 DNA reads TGTGCCAGCAGTTTGTTGCAGGGGGCTTGGAACACCGGGGAGCTGTTTTTT.

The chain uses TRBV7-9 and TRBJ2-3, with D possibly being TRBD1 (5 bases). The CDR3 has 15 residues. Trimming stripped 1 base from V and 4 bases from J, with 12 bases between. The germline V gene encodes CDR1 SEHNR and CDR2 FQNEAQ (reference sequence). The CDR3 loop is CASSLGRQTADTQYF. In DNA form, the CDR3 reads TGTGCCAGCAGCTTAGGCCGACAGACGGCAGATACGCAGTATTTT.

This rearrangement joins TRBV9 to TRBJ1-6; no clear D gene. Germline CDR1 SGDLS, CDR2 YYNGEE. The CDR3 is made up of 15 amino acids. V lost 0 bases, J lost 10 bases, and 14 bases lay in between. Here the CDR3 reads CASSVAPDPGSPLHF. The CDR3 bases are TGTGCCAGCAGCGTAGCACCGGATCCAGGATCACCCCTCCACTTT.

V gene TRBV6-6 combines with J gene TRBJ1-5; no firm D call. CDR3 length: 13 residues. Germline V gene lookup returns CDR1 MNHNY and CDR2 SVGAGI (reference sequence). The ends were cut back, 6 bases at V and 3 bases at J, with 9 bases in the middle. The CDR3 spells CASRRTPNQPQHF. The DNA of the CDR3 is TGTGCCAGCAGGAGGACTCCCAATCAGCCCCAGCATTTT.

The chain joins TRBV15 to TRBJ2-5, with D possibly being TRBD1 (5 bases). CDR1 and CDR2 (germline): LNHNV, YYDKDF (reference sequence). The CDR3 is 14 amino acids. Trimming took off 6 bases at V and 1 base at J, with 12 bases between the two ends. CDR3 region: CATRAGIGQETQYF. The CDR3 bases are TGTGCCACCAGAGCAGGGATCGGCCAAGAGACCCAGTACTTC.

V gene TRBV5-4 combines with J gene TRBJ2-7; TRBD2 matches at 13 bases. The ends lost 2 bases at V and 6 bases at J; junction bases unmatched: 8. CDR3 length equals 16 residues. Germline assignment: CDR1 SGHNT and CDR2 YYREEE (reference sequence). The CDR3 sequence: CASSFGTSGRASEQYF. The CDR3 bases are TGTGCCAGCAGCTTTGGAACTAGCGGGAGGGCCTCCGAGCAGTACTTC.

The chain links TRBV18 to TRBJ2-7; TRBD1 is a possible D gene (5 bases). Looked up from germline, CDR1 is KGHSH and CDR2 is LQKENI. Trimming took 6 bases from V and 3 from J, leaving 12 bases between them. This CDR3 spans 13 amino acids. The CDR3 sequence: CASSLEQVYEQYF. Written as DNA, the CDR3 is TGTGCCAGCTCCCTGGAACAGGTCTACGAGCAGTACTTC.

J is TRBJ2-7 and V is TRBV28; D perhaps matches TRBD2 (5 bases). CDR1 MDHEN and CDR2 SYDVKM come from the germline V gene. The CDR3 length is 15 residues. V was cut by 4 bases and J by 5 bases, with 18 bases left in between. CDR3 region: CASSSPPRVRDEQYF. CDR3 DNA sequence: TGTGCCAGCAGTTCCCCCCCCCGCGTGCGGGACGAGCAGTACTTC.

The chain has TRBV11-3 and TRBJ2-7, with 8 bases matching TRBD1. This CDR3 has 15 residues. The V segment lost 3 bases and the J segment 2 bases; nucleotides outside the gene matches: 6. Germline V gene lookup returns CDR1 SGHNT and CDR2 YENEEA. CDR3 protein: CASSLGGTGTYEQYF. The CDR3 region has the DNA TGTGCCAGCAGCTTGGGCGGGACAGGCACCTACGAGCAGTACTTC.

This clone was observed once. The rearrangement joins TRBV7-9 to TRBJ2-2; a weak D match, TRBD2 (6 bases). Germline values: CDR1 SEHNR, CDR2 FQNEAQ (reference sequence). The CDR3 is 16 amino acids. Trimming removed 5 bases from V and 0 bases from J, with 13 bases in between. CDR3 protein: CASSPLEGPNTGELFF. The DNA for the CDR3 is TGTGCCAGCAGCCCTTTGGAGGGGCCGAACACCGGGGAGCTGTTTTTT.

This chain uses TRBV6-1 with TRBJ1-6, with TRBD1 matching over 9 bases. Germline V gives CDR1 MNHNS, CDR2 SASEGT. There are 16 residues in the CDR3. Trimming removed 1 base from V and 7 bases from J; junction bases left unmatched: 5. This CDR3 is CASSEGQGVPNSPLHF. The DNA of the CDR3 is TGTGCCAGCAGTGAAGGACAGGGGGTTCCGAATTCACCCCTCCACTTT.

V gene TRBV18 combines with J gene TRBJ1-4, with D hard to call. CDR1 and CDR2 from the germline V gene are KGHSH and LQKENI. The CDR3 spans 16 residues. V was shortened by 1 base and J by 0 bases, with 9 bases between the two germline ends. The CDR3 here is CASSPRRFSTNEKLFF. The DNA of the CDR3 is TGTGCCAGCTCACCACGGAGGTTCTCAACTAATGAAAAACTGTTTTTT.

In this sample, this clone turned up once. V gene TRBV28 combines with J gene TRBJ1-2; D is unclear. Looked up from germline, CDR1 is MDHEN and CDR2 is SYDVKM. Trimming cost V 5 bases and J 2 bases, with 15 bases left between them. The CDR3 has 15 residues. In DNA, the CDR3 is TGTGCCAGCAGTCCCCCCCCGGGAGGGAACTATGGCTACACCTTC. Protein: CASSPPPGGNYGYTF.

The CDR3 DNA sequence: TGTGCTAGTGGCCCCGGACAGGGGGCTGATTCTGGAAACACCATATATTTT. Amino acid sequence: CASGPGQGADSGNTIYF. The rearrangement links TRBV12-5 to TRBJ1-3, with 11 bases fitting TRBD1. CDR1 is LGHNT, CDR2 FRNRAP, per germline. Trimming took 6 bases from V and 1 from J; bases not matched to a gene: 8. The CDR3 has 17 residues.

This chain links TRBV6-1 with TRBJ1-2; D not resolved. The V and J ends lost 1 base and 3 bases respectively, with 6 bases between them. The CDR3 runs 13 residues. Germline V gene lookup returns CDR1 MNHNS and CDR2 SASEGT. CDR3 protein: CASSEGEDYGYTF. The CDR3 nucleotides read TGTGCCAGCAGTGAAGGGGAGGACTATGGCTACACCTTC.

CDR3 sequence (DNA): TGTGCCAGCAGCCAAGACGGACAGGAGGATACCGGGGAGCTGTTTTTT. Residues: CASSQDGQEDTGELFF. The V gene is TRBV3-1 (or the pseudogene TRBV3-2), the J gene TRBJ2-2, with 7 bases fitting TRBD1. The CDR3 spans 16 residues. With 0 bases clipped from V and 5 bases from J, the junction kept 6 bases outside the gene matches. Germline V gives CDR1 LGHDT, CDR2 YNNKEL (reference sequence).

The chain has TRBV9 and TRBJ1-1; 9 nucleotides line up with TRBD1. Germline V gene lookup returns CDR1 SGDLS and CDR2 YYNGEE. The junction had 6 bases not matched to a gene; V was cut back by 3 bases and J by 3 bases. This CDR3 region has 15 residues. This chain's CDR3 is CASSGTGGADTEAFF. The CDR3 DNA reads TGTGCCAGCAGCGGAACAGGGGGCGCGGACACTGAAGCTTTCTTT.

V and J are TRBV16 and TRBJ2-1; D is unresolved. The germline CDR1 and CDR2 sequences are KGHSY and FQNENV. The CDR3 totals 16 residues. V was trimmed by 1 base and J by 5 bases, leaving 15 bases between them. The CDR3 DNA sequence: TGTGCCAGCAGCCAATTGGTTGCGATTGTGAACAATGAGCAGTTCTTC. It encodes CASSQLVAIVNNEQFF.

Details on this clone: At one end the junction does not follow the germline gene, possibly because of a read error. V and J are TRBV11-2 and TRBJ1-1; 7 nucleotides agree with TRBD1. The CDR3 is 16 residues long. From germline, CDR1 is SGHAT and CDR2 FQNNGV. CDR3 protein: CASSAFLQGMNAEAFF. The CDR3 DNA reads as TGTGCCAGCAGCGCCTTCTTACAGGGGATGAACGCTGAAGCTTTCTTT.

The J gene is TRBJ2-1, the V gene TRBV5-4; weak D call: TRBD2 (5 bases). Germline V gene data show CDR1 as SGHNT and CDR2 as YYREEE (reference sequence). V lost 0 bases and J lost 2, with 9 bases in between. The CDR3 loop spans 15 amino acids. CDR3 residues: CASSLVQRTYNEQFF. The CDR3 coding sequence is TGTGCCAGCAGCTTGGTCCAGCGGACCTACAATGAGCAGTTCTTC.